The 22 T cell receptor beta chains in this list originate from one sample, sequenced in a study of cytotoxic CD8 clonotypes in ibrutinib-treated CLL. The repertoire was sequenced with immunoSEQ multiplex PCR; TCRdb's copy has only in-frame clones and lacks some. Of 49,000 or so clones in the sample, about half were seen once. The sequences come from PBMCs, collected after 12 months of ibrutinib treatment. Every receptor here comes from a human donor with chronic lymphocytic leukemia.

The gene calls are TRBV15 and TRBJ2-1; D call uncertain. V was trimmed by 4 bases and J by 5 bases, leaving 15 bases between them. The CDR3 loop spans 15 amino acids. Germline V gene data show CDR1 as LNHNV and CDR2 as YYDKDF (reference sequence). The CDR3 bases are TGTGCCACCAGCATCTCGCCAGATACGAACAATGAGCAGTTCTTC. The encoded protein is CATSISPDTNNEQFF.

Only a few counts were recorded for this clone. V gene TRBV7-3 combines with J gene TRBJ2-1, with 11 nucleotides matching TRBD2. The CDR3 spans 16 residues. Unmatched junction bases numbered 6, after V lost 1 base and J lost 7 bases. Germline V gene lookup returns CDR1 SGHTA and CDR2 FQGTGA. The CDR3 loop is CASSLMGTSGLNEQFF. The CDR3 region has the DNA TGTGCCAGCAGCTTAATGGGGACTAGCGGACTAAATGAGCAGTTCTTC.

This clone was recorded a few times. This rearrangement joins TRBV2 to TRBJ2-7; D ambiguous. The CDR3 runs 14 residues. Germline V gene lookup returns CDR1 SNHLY and CDR2 FYNNEI. Trimming removed 4 bases at V and 1 base at J, with 11 bases between. CDR3 nucleotide sequence: TGTGCCAGCAGTGTTGGGCGGTTATCCTACGAGCAGTACTTC. Protein sequence: CASSVGRLSYEQYF.

The chain recombines TRBV11-1 with TRBJ2-7, with D tentatively TRBD1 (6 bases). V dropped 5 bases and J dropped 1 base, with 12 bases sitting between them. Germline CDR1 and CDR2: SGHAT and FQDESV (reference sequence). The CDR3 loop spans 14 amino acids. CDR3 nucleotides: TGTGCCAGCAGCCAAGCGGACAGATCCTACGAGCAGTACTTC. This encodes CASSQADRSYEQYF.

The chain joins TRBV30 to TRBJ2-5; the match to TRBD2 covers 10 bases. This CDR3 has 15 residues. V was clipped by 3 bases and J by 1 base; unmatched bases: 5. In germline, CDR1 is GTSNPN, CDR2 SVGIG (reference sequence). The DNA for the CDR3 is TGTGCCTGGAGGACGGGACTAGCGATCCAAGAGACCCAGTACTTC. Protein product: CAWRTGLAIQETQYF. Looking up the rest from reference TRBV30 and TRBJ2-5 gives the full variable domain: SQTIHQWPATLVQPVGSPLSLECTVEGTSNPNLYWYRQAAGRGLQLLFYSVGIGQISSEVPQNLSASRPQDRQFILSSKKLLLSDSGFYLCAWRTGLAIQETQYFGPGTRLLVL.

The sample holds a few counts of this clone. The chain carries TRBV6-6 and TRBJ1-5; possible D gene TRBD1, 5 bases. V gave up 0 bases and J gave up 9 bases, with 9 bases separating them. Germline V CDR1 and CDR2: MNHNY, SVGAGI (reference sequence). CDR3 length equals 13 residues. This CDR3 is CASSYSPGLPQHF. In nucleotides, the CDR3 is TGTGCCAGCAGTTACTCGCCAGGGTTGCCCCAGCATTTT.

This clone appeared many times. V gene TRBV27 combines with J gene TRBJ2-1, with TRBD1 as a possible D gene (5 bases). V gave up 8 bases and J gave up 3 bases, with 11 bases separating them. Germline CDR1 MNHEY, CDR2 SMNVEV (reference sequence). The CDR3 runs to 13 residues. CDR3 nucleotides: TGTGCCAGCTCGACAGATTTCTACAATGAGCAGTTCTTC. It translates to CASSTDFYNEQFF.

CDR3 coding DNA: TGCGCCAGCAGCTCCGGACAGGGTCAGGCTGGGGCCAACGTCCTGACTTTC. Translated, it gives CASSSGQGQAGANVLTF. The chain combines TRBV5-1 with TRBJ2-6, with 8 bases lining up with TRBD1. CDR3 length: 17 amino acids. V was clipped by 3 bases and J by 2 bases; unmatched bases: 7. Germline-derived CDR1 and CDR2 are SGHRS and YFSETQ.

The J gene is TRBJ2-2, the V gene TRBV5-1; 10 nucleotides line up with TRBD1. The CDR3 runs to 16 residues. Trimming removed 4 bases from V and 5 bases from J; junction bases left unmatched: 8. The germline CDR1 and CDR2 sequences are SGHRS and YFSETQ. This CDR3 reads CASSHSGTGVTGELFF. The CDR3 nucleotides are TGCGCCAGCAGCCACTCCGGGACAGGGGTAACCGGGGAGCTGTTTTTT.

The CDR3 sequence is CASSSGAGLQETQYF. The CDR3, as DNA: TGTGCCAGCAGCTCAGGGGCGGGATTACAAGAGACCCAGTACTTC. V is TRBV5-4 and J is TRBJ2-5; D is tentatively TRBD1 or TRBD2 (6 bases each). The CDR3 totals 15 residues. V gave up 3 bases and J gave up 2 bases, with 14 bases separating them. Germline V CDR1 and CDR2: SGHNT, YYREEE (reference sequence).

V usage is TRBV5-5 and J usage is TRBJ2-7; 10 nucleotides line up with TRBD1. The CDR3 extends over 17 amino acids. J was trimmed by 6 bases and V by 3 bases; bases with no gene match: 15. CDR1 and CDR2 (germline): SGHKS, YYEKEE (reference sequence). The CDR3 protein is CASSYPPGTGAQGEQYF. Here the CDR3 DNA reads TGTGCCAGCAGCTACCCTCCGGGGACAGGGGCTCAGGGCGAGCAGTACTTC.

This chain links TRBV7-9 with TRBJ1-1; D gene unclear. The V end was cut by 2 bases, the J end by 2 bases, with 9 bases between. Germline assignment: CDR1 SEHNR and CDR2 FQNEAQ (reference sequence). This CDR3 comprises 14 residues. The CDR3 DNA sequence: TGTGCCAGCAGCTTATGGCCGGGCAACACTGAAGCTTTCTTT. This gives the protein CASSLWPGNTEAFF. Filled out from reference TRBV7-9 and TRBJ1-1, the complete variable domain reads DTGVSQNPRHKITKRGQNVTFRCDPISEHNRLYWYRQTLGQGPEFLTYFQNEAQLEKSRLLSDRFSAERPKGSFSTLEIQRTEQGDSAMYLCASSLWPGNTEAFFGQGTRLTVV.

V and J are TRBV7-9 and TRBJ1-1; 10 nucleotides agree with TRBD1. Trimming cost V 5 bases and J 5 bases; bases outside gene matches: 2. The CDR3 has 13 amino acids. The germline V gene has CDR1 SEHNR and CDR2 FQNEAQ (reference sequence). DNA for the CDR3: TGTGCCAGCAGCCAGGGACAGGGGACTGAAGCTTTCTTT. Translation gives CASSQGQGTEAFF.

The CDR3 spells CASSPGTNTDTQYF. The DNA for the CDR3 is TGTGCCAGCAGCCCCGGGACTAACACAGATACGCAGTATTTT. This chain joins TRBV7-2 and TRBJ2-3; 7 positions match TRBD2. J lost 2 bases, V lost 5 bases, and 4 bases had no gene match. The CDR3 consists of 14 residues. Germline CDR1 reads SGHTA; CDR2 reads FQGNSA.

This clone has only a few counts. The chain has TRBV6-6 and TRBJ2-6, with 7 nucleotides matching TRBD1. This CDR3 has 15 residues. V dropped 5 bases and J dropped 2; count of bases not matched to a gene: 3. CDR1 is MNHNY, CDR2 SVGAGI, per germline (reference sequence). The CDR3 sequence: CASSNDRAGANVLTF. DNA of the CDR3: TGTGCCAGCAGTAACGACAGGGCTGGGGCCAACGTCCTGACTTTC.

The count of this clone is one. This chain joins TRBV4-1 and TRBJ2-7; maybe TRBD2 (6 bases). V lost 2 bases and J lost 5, with 10 bases in between. The CDR3 has 13 amino acids. Per the germline V gene, CDR1 is MGHRA and CDR2 is YSYEKL. CDR3 residues: CASSQPGGDEQYF. The CDR3 nucleotides read TGCGCCAGCAGCCAACCTGGAGGGGACGAGCAGTACTTC.

V and J are TRBV27 and TRBJ2-7; 12 bases align to TRBD1. This CDR3 is built from 16 residues. CDR1 is MNHEY, CDR2 SMNVEV, per germline (reference sequence). V shed 4 bases and J 1 base; nucleotides not matched to a gene: 5. The CDR3 DNA is TGTGCCAGCAGTTACCAGGGACAGGGGGCATCCTACGAGCAGTACTTC. Amino acid sequence: CASSYQGQGASYEQYF.

The chain employs TRBV5-1 and TRBJ1-2, with TRBD1 matching over 7 bases. CDR3 length: 14 amino acids. Germline trimming cut 3 bases from V and 2 bases from J; bases unmatched to any gene: 4. Germline V CDR1 and CDR2: SGHRS, YFSETQ. This chain's CDR3 is CASSSDRPNYGYTF. The DNA of the CDR3 is TGCGCCAGCAGCTCGGACAGGCCCAACTATGGCTACACCTTC.

This clone came up a few times. The J gene is TRBJ1-2, the V gene TRBV19; D is perhaps TRBD1 (5 bases). Germline V gene lookup returns CDR1 LNHDA and CDR2 SQIVND (reference sequence). Trimming removed 1 base from V and 6 bases from J, with 18 bases in between. The CDR3 is 16 amino acids. The CDR3 is CASSIVLGRRMDGYTF. The CDR3 DNA sequence: TGTGCCAGTAGTATAGTCCTGGGACGTAGGATGGATGGCTACACCTTC.

The chain recombines TRBV7-9 with TRBJ1-1; 11 bases line up with TRBD1. The CDR3 loop spans 17 amino acids. V was pared by 1 base and J by 4 bases, with 8 bases of the junction left unmatched. Germline V gives CDR1 SEHNR, CDR2 FQNEAQ (reference sequence). CDR3 in amino acids: CASSLGTGGLRGTEAFF. The CDR3, as DNA: TGTGCCAGCAGCTTAGGGACAGGGGGCTTGAGGGGCACTGAAGCTTTCTTT.

The gene calls are TRBV6-1 and TRBJ1-2; 7 bases are a match to TRBD1. The CDR3 loop spans 11 amino acids. Germline CDR1 MNHNS, CDR2 SASEGT. The ends lost 8 bases at V and 5 bases at J; junction bases unmatched: 2. In nucleotides, the CDR3 is TGTGCCAGCGACAGGGCTTATGGCTACACCTTC. This sequence encodes CASDRAYGYTF.

V is TRBV19 and J is TRBJ2-7; D not resolved. Trimming removed 1 base at V and 0 bases at J, with 10 bases between. The CDR3 runs to 15 residues. From germline, CDR1 is LNHDA and CDR2 SQIVND (reference sequence). CDR3 amino acids: CASSIAHTASYEQYF. CDR3 nucleotide sequence: TGTGCCAGTAGTATAGCCCACACAGCCTCCTACGAGCAGTACTTC.